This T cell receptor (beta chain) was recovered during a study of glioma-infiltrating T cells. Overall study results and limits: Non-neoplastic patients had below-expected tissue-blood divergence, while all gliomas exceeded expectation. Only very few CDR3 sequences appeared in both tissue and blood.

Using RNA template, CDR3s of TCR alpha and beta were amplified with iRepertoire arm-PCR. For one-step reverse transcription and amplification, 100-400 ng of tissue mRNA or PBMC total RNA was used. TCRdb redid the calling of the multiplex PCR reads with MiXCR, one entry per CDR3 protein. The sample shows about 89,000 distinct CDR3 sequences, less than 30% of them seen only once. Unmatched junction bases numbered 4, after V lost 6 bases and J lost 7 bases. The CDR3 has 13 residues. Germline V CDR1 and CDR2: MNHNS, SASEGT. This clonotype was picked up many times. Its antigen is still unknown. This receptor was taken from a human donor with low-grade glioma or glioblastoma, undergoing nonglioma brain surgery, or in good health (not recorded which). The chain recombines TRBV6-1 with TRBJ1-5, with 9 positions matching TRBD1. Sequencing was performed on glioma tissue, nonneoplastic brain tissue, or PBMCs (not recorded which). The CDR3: CASSGTGYQPQHF. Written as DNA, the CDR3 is TGTGCCAGCAGCGGGACAGGGTACCAGCCCCAGCATTTT.